This record concerns one TCR beta chain sequence. This CDR3 has 14 residues. Trimming took off 0 bases at V and 2 bases at J, with 6 bases between the two ends. Germline V gene lookup returns CDR1 WSHSY and CDR2 SAAADI. The data stem from a study of blood T cell repertoires in COVID-19. Overall study: COVID-19 samples, acute and convalescent, were from the United States, Italy and Spain. Sources were T cells, B-cell-depleted T cells, or PBMCs; the material itself was cDNA or gDNA.

As originally analysed: It was from reference gene primer amplification that nucleated cell counts were estimated. Repertoires were generated with immunoSEQ multiplex PCR, while TCRdb's copy carries only in-frame clones and drops some. That table gives V, J and clone size, and the DNA gave D and trimming. The sample includes some 26,000 clones, 87% of them seen just once. The origin of this receptor is a human donor in a cohort sampled during active COVID-19. V is TRBV10-2 and J is TRBJ2-3, with unresolved D. The sample consisted of peripheral blood. The CDR3 region has the DNA TGCGCCAGCAGTGAGTCCGGTACCACAGATACGCAGTATTTT. Translation: CASSESGTTDTQYF.